The clone carrying this T cell receptor (beta chain) has a count of ten or more. This entry comes from a study of T cells of healthy individuals. This CDR3 has 18 residues. J lost 3 bases, V lost 3 bases, and 9 bases had no gene match. CDR1 and CDR2 from the germline V gene are LGHNA and YSLEER. MiXCR, applied by TCRdb to the 5' RACE reads, yields one record per CDR3 protein. The table lists 75,000 to 95,000 distinct CDR3 sequences, around 5.1% of them singletons, with roughly 7.1% in the top ten. The gene calls are TRBV4-3 and TRBJ2-1, with TRBD2 matching 12 bases. The receptor was isolated from a female donor in good health. CDR3 in DNA: TGCGCCAGCAGCCATTATACCATGACTAGCGGGAGCTACAATGAGCAGTTCTTC. Protein product: CASSHYTMTSGSYNEQFF.